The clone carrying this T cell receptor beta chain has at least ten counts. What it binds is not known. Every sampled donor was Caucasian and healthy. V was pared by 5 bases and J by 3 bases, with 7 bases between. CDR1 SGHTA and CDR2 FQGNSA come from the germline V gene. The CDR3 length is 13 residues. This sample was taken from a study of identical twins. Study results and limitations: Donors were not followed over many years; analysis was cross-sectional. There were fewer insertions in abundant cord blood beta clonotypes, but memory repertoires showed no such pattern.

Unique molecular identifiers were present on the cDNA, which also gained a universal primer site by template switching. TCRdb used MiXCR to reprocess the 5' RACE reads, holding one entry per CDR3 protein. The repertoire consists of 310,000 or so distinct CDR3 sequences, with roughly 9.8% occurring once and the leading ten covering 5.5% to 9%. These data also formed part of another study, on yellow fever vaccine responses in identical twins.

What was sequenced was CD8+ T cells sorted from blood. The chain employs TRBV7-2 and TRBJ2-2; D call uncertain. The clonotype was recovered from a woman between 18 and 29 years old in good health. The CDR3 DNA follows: TGTGCCAGCAGCCGCTGGGACACCGGGGAGCTGTTTTTT. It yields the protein CASSRWDTGELFF.